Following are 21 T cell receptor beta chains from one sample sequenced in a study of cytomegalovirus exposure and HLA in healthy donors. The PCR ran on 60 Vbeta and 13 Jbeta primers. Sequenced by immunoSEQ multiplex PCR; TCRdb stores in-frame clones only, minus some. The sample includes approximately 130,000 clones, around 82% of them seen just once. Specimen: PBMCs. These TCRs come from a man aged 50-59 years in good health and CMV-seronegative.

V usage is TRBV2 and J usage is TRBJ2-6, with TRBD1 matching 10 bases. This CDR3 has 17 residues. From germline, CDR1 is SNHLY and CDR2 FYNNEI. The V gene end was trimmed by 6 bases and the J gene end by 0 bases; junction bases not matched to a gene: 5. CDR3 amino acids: CASRTGTGVSGANVLTF. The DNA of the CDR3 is TGTGCCAGCAGGACCGGGACAGGGGTCTCTGGGGCCAACGTCCTGACTTTC.

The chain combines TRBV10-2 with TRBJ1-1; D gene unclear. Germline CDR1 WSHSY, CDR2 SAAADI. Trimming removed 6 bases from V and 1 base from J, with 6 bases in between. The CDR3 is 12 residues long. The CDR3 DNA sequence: TGCGCCAGCAGGGCCAGGAACACTGAAGCTTTCTTT. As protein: CASRARNTEAFF.

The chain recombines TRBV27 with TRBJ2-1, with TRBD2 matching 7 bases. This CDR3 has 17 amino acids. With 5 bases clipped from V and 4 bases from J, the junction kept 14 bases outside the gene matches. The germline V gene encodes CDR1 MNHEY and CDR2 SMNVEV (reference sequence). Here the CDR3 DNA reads TGTGCCAGCAGTCCCCGGGTTTTGGCGGGGGTATACAATGAGCAGTTCTTC. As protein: CASSPRVLAGVYNEQFF.

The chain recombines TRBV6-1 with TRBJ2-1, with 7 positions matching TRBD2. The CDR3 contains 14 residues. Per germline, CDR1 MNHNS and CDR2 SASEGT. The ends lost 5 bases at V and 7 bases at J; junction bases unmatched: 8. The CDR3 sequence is CASSFRTSLNEQFF. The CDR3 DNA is TGTGCCAGCAGTTTCCGGACTAGTCTAAATGAGCAGTTCTTC.

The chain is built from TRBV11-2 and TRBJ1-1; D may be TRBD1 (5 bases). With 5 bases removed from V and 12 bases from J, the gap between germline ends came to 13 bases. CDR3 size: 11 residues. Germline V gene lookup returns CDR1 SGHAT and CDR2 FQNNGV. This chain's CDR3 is CASSPGTTTFF. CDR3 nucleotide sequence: TGTGCCAGCAGCCCAGGGACTACTACTTTCTTT.

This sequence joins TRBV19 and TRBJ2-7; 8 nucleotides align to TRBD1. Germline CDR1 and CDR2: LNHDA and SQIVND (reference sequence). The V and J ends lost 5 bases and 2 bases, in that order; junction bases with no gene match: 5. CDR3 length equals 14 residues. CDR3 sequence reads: CASSPGTGPYEQYF. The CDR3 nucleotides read TGTGCCAGTAGTCCCGGGACAGGACCCTACGAGCAGTACTTC.

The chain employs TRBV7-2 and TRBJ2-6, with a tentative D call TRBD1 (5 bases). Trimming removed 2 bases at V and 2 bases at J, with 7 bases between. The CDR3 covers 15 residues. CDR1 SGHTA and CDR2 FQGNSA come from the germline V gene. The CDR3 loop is CASSLQGTGANVLTF. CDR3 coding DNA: TGTGCCAGCAGCTTACAGGGTACTGGGGCCAACGTCCTGACTTTC.

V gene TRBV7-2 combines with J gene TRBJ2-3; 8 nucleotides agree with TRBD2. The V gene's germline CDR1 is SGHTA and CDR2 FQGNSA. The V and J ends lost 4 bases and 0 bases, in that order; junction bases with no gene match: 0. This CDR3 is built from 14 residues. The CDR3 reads CASSSSGSTDTQYF. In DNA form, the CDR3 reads TGTGCCAGCAGCTCTAGCGGGAGCACAGATACGCAGTATTTT.

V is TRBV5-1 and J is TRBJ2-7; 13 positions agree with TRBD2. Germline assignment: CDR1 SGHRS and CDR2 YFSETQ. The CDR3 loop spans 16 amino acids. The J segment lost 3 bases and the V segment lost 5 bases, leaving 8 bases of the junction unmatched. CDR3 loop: CASRHGTSGTIYEQYF. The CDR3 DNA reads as TGCGCCAGCAGACACGGGACTAGCGGGACCATCTACGAGCAGTACTTC. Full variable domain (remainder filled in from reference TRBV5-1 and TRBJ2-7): KAGVTQTPRYLIKTRGQQVTLSCSPISGHRSVSWYQQTPGQGLQFLFEYFSETQRNKGNFPGRFSGRQFSNSRSEMNVSTLELGDSALYLCASRHGTSGTIYEQYFGPGTRLTVT.

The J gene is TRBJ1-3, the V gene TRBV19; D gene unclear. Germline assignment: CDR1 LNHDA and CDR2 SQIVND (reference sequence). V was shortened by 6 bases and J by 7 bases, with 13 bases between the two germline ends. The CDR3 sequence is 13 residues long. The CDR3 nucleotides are TGTGCCAGTAGCCAAGGACTAAGGAACACCATATATTTT. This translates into CASSQGLRNTIYF.

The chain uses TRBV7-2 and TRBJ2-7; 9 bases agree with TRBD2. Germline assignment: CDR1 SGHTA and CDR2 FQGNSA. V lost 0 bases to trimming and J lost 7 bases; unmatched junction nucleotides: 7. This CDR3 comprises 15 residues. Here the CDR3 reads CASSLASLAGLEQYF. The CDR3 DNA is TGTGCCAGCAGCTTAGCCTCCCTAGCGGGGTTGGAGCAGTACTTC.

As DNA, the CDR3 is TGTGCCAGCAGCAAAGCGGAGCGGGAGAGTTTCTTCGAGCAGTACTTC. Protein sequence: CASSKAERESFFEQYF. The chain is built from TRBV21-1 and TRBJ2-5; TRBD2, the table's D call, lacks a check against the DNA. The tail of the sequence fits TRBJ2-7 better, so the J call may be wrong. TRBV21-1 is shown as a pseudogene. The CDR3 covers 16 residues.

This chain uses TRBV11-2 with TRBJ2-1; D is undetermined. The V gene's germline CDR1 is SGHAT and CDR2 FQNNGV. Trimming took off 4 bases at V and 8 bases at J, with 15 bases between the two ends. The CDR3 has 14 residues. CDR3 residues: CASSSVPEIYEQFF. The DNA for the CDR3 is TGTGCCAGCAGCTCCGTCCCGGAGATCTATGAGCAGTTCTTC.

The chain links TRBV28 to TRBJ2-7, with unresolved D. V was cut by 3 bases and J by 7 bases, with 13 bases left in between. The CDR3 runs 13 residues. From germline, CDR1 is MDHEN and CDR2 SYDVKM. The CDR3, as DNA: TGTGCCAGCAGTTTTCCCCAACCTAGGGAGCAGTACTTC. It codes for CASSFPQPREQYF. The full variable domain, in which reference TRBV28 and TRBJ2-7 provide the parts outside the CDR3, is DVKVTQSSRYLVKRTGEKVFLECVQDMDHENMFWYRQDPGLGLRLIYFSYDVKMKEKGDIPEGYSVSREKKERFSLILESASTNQTSMYLCASSFPQPREQYFGPGTRLTVT.

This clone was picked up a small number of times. The CDR3 region is CASSPWTGGSYEQYF. In DNA form, the CDR3 reads TGTGCCAGCAGTCCCTGGACAGGGGGCTCCTACGAGCAGTACTTC. The V gene is TRBV6-5, the J gene TRBJ2-7; 10 bases are a match to TRBD1. Germline V lookup: CDR1 MNHEY, CDR2 SVGAGI. Trimming took 5 bases from V and 0 from J; bases not matched to a gene: 4. The CDR3 runs to 15 residues.

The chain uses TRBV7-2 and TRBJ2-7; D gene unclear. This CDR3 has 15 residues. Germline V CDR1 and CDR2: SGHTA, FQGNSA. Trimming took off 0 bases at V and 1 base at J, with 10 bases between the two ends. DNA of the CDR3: TGTGCCAGCAGCTTAGCGTTTACGGGTTCCTACGAGCAGTACTTC. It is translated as CASSLAFTGSYEQYF.

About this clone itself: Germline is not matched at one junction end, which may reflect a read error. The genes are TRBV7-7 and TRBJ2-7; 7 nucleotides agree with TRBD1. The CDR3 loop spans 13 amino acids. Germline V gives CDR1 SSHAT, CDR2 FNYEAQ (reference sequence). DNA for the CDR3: TGTGCTAGCAGCCTAGACAGGGCGGGCGAGCAGTACTTC. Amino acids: CASSLDRAGEQYF.

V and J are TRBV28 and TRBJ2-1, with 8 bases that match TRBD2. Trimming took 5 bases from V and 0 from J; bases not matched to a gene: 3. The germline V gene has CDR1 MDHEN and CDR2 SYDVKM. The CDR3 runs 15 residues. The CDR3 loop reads CASSRGGSSYNEQFF. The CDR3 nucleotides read TGTGCCAGCAGTCGCGGGGGGAGCTCCTACAATGAGCAGTTCTTC.

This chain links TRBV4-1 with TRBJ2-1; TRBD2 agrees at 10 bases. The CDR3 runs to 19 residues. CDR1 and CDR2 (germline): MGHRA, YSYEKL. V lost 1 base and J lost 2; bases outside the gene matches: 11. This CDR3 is CASSQGGVALAGPYNEQFF. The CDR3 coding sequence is TGCGCCAGCAGCCAAGGGGGTGTTGCACTAGCGGGACCCTACAATGAGCAGTTCTTC.

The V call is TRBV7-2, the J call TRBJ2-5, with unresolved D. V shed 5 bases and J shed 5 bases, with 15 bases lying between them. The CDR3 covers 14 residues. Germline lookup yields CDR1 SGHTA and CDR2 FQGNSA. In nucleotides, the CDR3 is TGTGCCAGCAGCACCCGACGCATGGGCGAGACCCAGTACTTC. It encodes CASSTRRMGETQYF.

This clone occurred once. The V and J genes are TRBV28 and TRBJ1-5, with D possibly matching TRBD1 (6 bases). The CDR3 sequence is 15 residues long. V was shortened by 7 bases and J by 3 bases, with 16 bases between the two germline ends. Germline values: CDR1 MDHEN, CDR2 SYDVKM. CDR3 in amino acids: CASTIGGFNNQPQHF. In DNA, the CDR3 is TGTGCCAGCACCATAGGGGGATTCAACAATCAGCCCCAGCATTTT.